The 32 T cell receptor beta chains below were found in one sample sequenced in a study of technical replicates of blood from a few donors. Data came from immunoSEQ multiplex PCR; TCRdb stores just in-frame clones and leaves some out. The sample yields tens of thousands of clones, approximately 95% seen once. The sample taken for sequencing was T cells isolated from PBMCs. All receptors come from a human donor in good health.

V is TRBV18 and J is TRBJ1-5, with 11 bases identical to TRBD1. The CDR3 extends over 16 amino acids. The junction had 6 bases not matched to a gene; V was cut back by 3 bases and J by 5 bases. Germline lookup yields CDR1 KGHSH and CDR2 LQKENI. The chain's CDR3 is CASSPSGTGGDQPQHF. CDR3 bases: TGTGCCAGCTCACCGTCCGGGACAGGGGGGGATCAGCCCCAGCATTTT.

V and J are TRBV5-4 and TRBJ2-5; 10 bases match TRBD2. V was pared by 4 bases and J by 1 base, with 7 bases of the junction left unmatched. Germline CDR1 SGHNT, CDR2 YYREEE (reference sequence). The CDR3 is made up of 16 amino acids. The CDR3 protein is CASSPGLAALQETQYF. The CDR3 region has the DNA TGTGCCAGCAGCCCCGGACTAGCGGCCCTCCAAGAGACCCAGTACTTC.

The J gene is TRBJ2-7, the V gene TRBV4-2, with 7 positions matching TRBD1. This CDR3 has 16 residues. In germline, CDR1 is LGHNA, CDR2 YNFKEQ. Losses at the gene ends were 0 bases for V and 4 bases for J; bases not matched to a gene: 9. The CDR3 is CASSQEQTGTSYEQYF. The CDR3 DNA reads TGTGCCAGCAGCCAAGAACAGACAGGGACCTCTTACGAGCAGTACTTC.

This rearrangement joins TRBV28 to TRBJ1-4; D may be TRBD1 (6 bases). CDR1 and CDR2 from the germline V gene are MDHEN and SYDVKM. The CDR3 totals 17 residues. V gave up 2 bases and J gave up 1 base, with 14 bases separating them. CDR3 DNA sequence: TGTGCCAGCAGTTTAATGCGGGGGGCGCAAACTAATGAAAAACTGTTTTTT. Translated, it gives CASSLMRGAQTNEKLFF. Looking up the rest from reference TRBV28 and TRBJ1-4 gives the full variable domain: DVKVTQSSRYLVKRTGEKVFLECVQDMDHENMFWYRQDPGLGLRLIYFSYDVKMKEKGDIPEGYSVSREKKERFSLILESASTNQTSMYLCASSLMRGAQTNEKLFFGSGTQLSVL.

This clone was observed a single time. The chain joins TRBV27 to TRBJ2-7, with D maybe TRBD1 (6 bases). Germline CDR1 reads MNHEY; CDR2 reads SMNVEV (reference sequence). V was pared by 7 bases and J by 0 bases, with 16 bases between. The length of the CDR3 is 15 residues. This CDR3 is CASKIQGFGSYEQYF. The CDR3 coding sequence is TGTGCCAGCAAAATTCAGGGGTTCGGCTCCTACGAGCAGTACTTC.

The chain couples TRBV19 to TRBJ1-1; tentative D call: TRBD1 (5 bases). Per germline, CDR1 LNHDA and CDR2 SQIVND (reference sequence). The CDR3 is made up of 15 amino acids. V was shortened by 3 bases and J by 4 bases, with 15 bases between the two germline ends. CDR3 in DNA: TGTGCCAGTAGTATCTCCGCAGGAAGGGGCACTGAAGCTTTCTTT. Encoded protein: CASSISAGRGTEAFF. The full variable domain, with the rest looked up from reference TRBV19 and TRBJ1-1, is DGGITQSPKYLFRKEGQNVTLSCEQNLNHDAMYWYRQDPGQGLRLIYYSQIVNDFQKGDIAEGYSVSREKKESFPLTVTSAQKNPTAFYLCASSISAGRGTEAFFGQGTRLTVV.

The chain combines TRBV2 with TRBJ2-5; 8 nucleotides agree with TRBD2. In germline, CDR1 is SNHLY, CDR2 FYNNEI. There are 14 residues in the CDR3. Trimming cost V 2 bases and J 5 bases; bases outside gene matches: 4. The chain's CDR3 is CASSEWTSFETQYF. Written as DNA, the CDR3 is TGTGCCAGCAGTGAATGGACTAGCTTCGAGACCCAGTACTTC.

The V and J genes are TRBV4-1 and TRBJ1-1; maybe TRBD1 (5 bases). The CDR3 runs 15 residues. V was cut by 5 bases and J by 5 bases, with 18 bases left in between. In germline, CDR1 is MGHRA, CDR2 YSYEKL. DNA of the CDR3: TGCGCCAGCAGCTCCCGCGGGGGTAGGTTAACTGAAGCTTTCTTT. Amino acid sequence: CASSSRGGRLTEAFF.

The CDR3 region is CASSLGTGLSGDGYTF. The DNA for the CDR3 is TGTGCCAGCAGCTTAGGGACAGGGCTCTCGGGGGACGGCTACACCTTC. V and J are TRBV7-6 and TRBJ1-2, with 8 positions matching TRBD1. CDR3 length: 16 amino acids. CDR1 SGHVS and CDR2 FNYEAQ come from the germline V gene. The junction had 12 bases not matched to a gene; V was cut back by 1 base and J by 8 bases.

The chain is built from TRBV5-1 and TRBJ2-3; the match to TRBD2 covers 11 bases. The CDR3 totals 17 residues. Germline CDR1 SGHRS, CDR2 YFSETQ. V was clipped by 0 bases and J by 0 bases; unmatched bases: 3. The CDR3 DNA follows: TGCGCCAGCAGCTTGGAGGCTAGCGGGGGGAGCACAGATACGCAGTATTTT. Translation gives CASSLEASGGSTDTQYF.

This chain uses TRBV7-2 with TRBJ2-7; 8 bases fit TRBD1. The CDR3 consists of 13 residues. V lost 3 bases, J lost 2 bases, and 0 bases stayed unmatched. Germline V gene sequence: CDR1 SGHTA, CDR2 FQGNSA. CDR3 DNA sequence: TGTGCCAGCAGCTTGGACAGGGCCTACGAGCAGTACTTC. This codes for CASSLDRAYEQYF. Based on the CDR3 plus reference TRBV7-2 and TRBJ2-7, the full variable domain is GAGVSQSPSNKVTEKGKDVELRCDPISGHTALYWYRQSLGQGLEFLIYFQGNSAPDKSGLPSDRFSAERTGGSVSTLTIQRTQQEDSAVYLCASSLDRAYEQYFGPGTRLTVT.

The CDR3 region is CASSPGQGARATNEKLFF. The CDR3 coding sequence is TGTGCCAGCAGCCCCGGACAGGGGGCGAGGGCAACTAATGAAAAACTGTTTTTT. V and J are TRBV7-9 and TRBJ1-4; 11 bases fit TRBD1. Germline values: CDR1 SEHNR, CDR2 FQNEAQ (reference sequence). The CDR3 length is 18 residues. Trimming took 5 bases from V and 0 from J; bases not matched to a gene: 8.

This chain joins TRBV6-6 and TRBJ2-2, with TRBD1 matching 9 bases. Trimming removed 5 bases from V and 4 bases from J; junction bases left unmatched: 8. Germline assignment: CDR1 MNHNY and CDR2 SVGAGI (reference sequence). The CDR3 is 16 amino acids. This chain's CDR3 is CASSPRTGAGTGELFF. In nucleotides, the CDR3 is TGTGCCAGCAGTCCCCGGACAGGGGCGGGCACCGGGGAGCTGTTTTTT.

The J gene is TRBJ2-2, the V gene TRBV5-1; no clear D gene. In germline, CDR1 is SGHRS, CDR2 YFSETQ. The length of the CDR3 is 17 residues. V lost 0 bases and J 2 bases, leaving 14 bases between the germline ends. In DNA form, the CDR3 reads TGCGCCAGCAGCTTGGCCTTTGCGGATCCTAACACCGGGGAGCTGTTTTTT. Its translation is CASSLAFADPNTGELFF. The entire variable domain, with the rest obtained from reference TRBV5-1 and TRBJ2-2, is as follows: KAGVTQTPRYLIKTRGQQVTLSCSPISGHRSVSWYQQTPGQGLQFLFEYFSETQRNKGNFPGRFSGRQFSNSRSEMNVSTLELGDSALYLCASSLAFADPNTGELFFGEGSRLTVL.

V gene TRBV11-2 combines with J gene TRBJ1-1, with D maybe TRBD1 (5 bases). CDR3 length: 15 amino acids. Trimming took off 5 bases at V and 0 bases at J, with 13 bases between the two ends. Looked up from germline, CDR1 is SGHAT and CDR2 is FQNNGV. Written as DNA, the CDR3 is TGTGCCAGCAGCGCACAGGTTTCCATGAACACTGAAGCTTTCTTT. Translated, it gives CASSAQVSMNTEAFF.

This clone came up once. The CDR3 is CASSQELSVGQLSYEQYF. DNA for the CDR3: TGCGCCAGCAGCCAAGAACTCTCGGTGGGACAGCTTTCCTACGAGCAGTACTTC. The chain is built from TRBV4-1 and TRBJ2-7; 7 bases map to TRBD1. The CDR3 has 18 residues. Germline V gene sequence: CDR1 MGHRA, CDR2 YSYEKL. The ends lost 0 bases at V and 1 base at J; junction bases unmatched: 12.

J is TRBJ2-3 and V is TRBV7-9; D remains unclear. Germline CDR1 is SEHNR and CDR2 is FQNEAQ (reference sequence). The V and J ends lost 5 bases and 1 base respectively, with 4 bases between them. The CDR3 loop spans 12 amino acids. The DNA for the CDR3 is TGTGCCAGCAGCGGAGGCACAGATACGCAGTATTTT. Protein sequence: CASSGGTDTQYF.

In its sample, this clone was seen once. The chain uses TRBV19 and TRBJ2-1; D is undetermined. The CDR3 extends over 16 amino acids. The V gene's germline CDR1 is LNHDA and CDR2 SQIVND (reference sequence). V was cut by 0 bases and J by 0 bases, with 9 bases left in between. The CDR3 here is CASSIDISSSYNEQFF. The CDR3 DNA sequence: TGTGCCAGTAGTATAGACATATCGAGCTCCTACAATGAGCAGTTCTTC.

The rearrangement links TRBV6-1 to TRBJ2-7; D may be TRBD1 (6 bases). Between the trimmed V and J ends, which lost 11 bases and 0 bases, there was a span of 17 bases. Germline V CDR1 and CDR2: MNHNS, SASEGT. The CDR3 runs to 14 residues. CDR3 loop: CAGATGTSSYEQYF. In DNA, the CDR3 is TGTGCCGGCGCGACAGGAACTAGCTCCTACGAGCAGTACTTC.

The chain recombines TRBV7-2 with TRBJ2-5, with 8 bases that match TRBD1. CDR3 length equals 13 residues. V gave up 7 bases and J gave up 4 bases; unmatched junction bases: 5. CDR1 is SGHTA, CDR2 FQGNSA, per germline. The DNA for the CDR3 is TGTGCCAGCACCAGGGGGCATGGAGAGACCCAGTACTTC. Protein product: CASTRGHGETQYF.

The J gene is TRBJ2-1, the V gene TRBV12-5, with 9 bases fitting TRBD2. V dropped 1 base and J dropped 6; count of bases not matched to a gene: 4. From germline, CDR1 is LGHNT and CDR2 FRNRAP. This CDR3 comprises 15 residues. CDR3 bases: TGTGCTAGTGGTTTGGGGCGGGAGGGGCCCAATGAGCAGTTCTTC. Translating it yields CASGLGREGPNEQFF.

The chain combines TRBV28 with TRBJ2-1, with a possible D match to TRBD2 (6 bases). With 3 bases removed from V and 1 base from J, the gap between germline ends came to 16 bases. The CDR3 is 17 residues long. Germline CDR1 and CDR2: MDHEN and SYDVKM. The CDR3: CASSFPFSGPSYNEQFF. DNA of the CDR3: TGTGCCAGCAGTTTCCCCTTTAGCGGCCCTTCCTACAATGAGCAGTTCTTC. Complete variable domain (other parts from reference TRBV28 and TRBJ2-1): DVKVTQSSRYLVKRTGEKVFLECVQDMDHENMFWYRQDPGLGLRLIYFSYDVKMKEKGDIPEGYSVSREKKERFSLILESASTNQTSMYLCASSFPFSGPSYNEQFFGPGTRLTVL.

This chain joins TRBV18 and TRBJ2-7, with 7 bases aligning to TRBD2. Germline V gene sequence: CDR1 KGHSH, CDR2 LQKENI. The CDR3 sequence is 15 residues long. J gave up 7 bases and V 3 bases, and 12 bases lay outside the gene matches. CDR3 DNA sequence: TGTGCCAGCTCACCCGTGGCTAGCGGATCGGGGGAGCAGTACTTC. This encodes CASSPVASGSGEQYF.

The rearrangement uses TRBV1 and TRBJ2-7; the D call TRBD2 from the table was never checked on the DNA. TRBV1 represents a pseudogene. The CDR3 length is 17 residues. The CDR3 bases are TGCACCAGCAGCCCGGGACTAGCGGGAGGGCCTCGGGACGAGCAGTACTTC. Amino acids: CTSSPGLAGGPRDEQYF.

This chain links TRBV28 with TRBJ1-2; D not resolved. The CDR3 runs to 12 residues. V lost 3 bases and J 7 bases, leaving 9 bases between the germline ends. CDR1 MDHEN and CDR2 SYDVKM come from the germline V gene. The CDR3 here is CASSFAGIGYTF. In DNA, the CDR3 is TGTGCCAGCAGTTTTGCGGGCATTGGCTACACCTTC.

This clone was counted a single time. The J gene is TRBJ1-4, the V gene TRBV2; D is undetermined. The CDR3 is 16 residues long. CDR1 and CDR2 from the germline V gene are SNHLY and FYNNEI. The ends were cut back, 7 bases at V and 0 bases at J, with 15 bases in the middle. The CDR3 loop reads CASNVVAGATNEKLFF. CDR3 nucleotide sequence: TGTGCCAGCAATGTAGTGGCGGGAGCAACTAATGAAAAACTGTTTTTT.

The chain carries TRBV18 and TRBJ1-5; TRBD1 might be the D (5 bases). This CDR3 region has 12 residues. Looked up from germline, CDR1 is KGHSH and CDR2 is LQKENI. The V end was cut by 4 bases, the J end by 5 bases, with 6 bases between. The CDR3 protein is CASSQTDQPQHF. The CDR3, as DNA: TGTGCCAGCTCACAGACAGATCAGCCCCAGCATTTT. The entire variable domain, with the rest obtained from reference TRBV18 and TRBJ1-5, is as follows: NAGVMQNPRHLVRRRGQEARLRCSPMKGHSHVYWYRQLPEEGLKFMVYLQKENIIDESGMPKERFSAEFPKEGPSILRIQQVVRGDSAAYFCASSQTDQPQHFGDGTRLSIL.

This CDR3 reads CASSQDRDGWSGNTIYF. CDR3 DNA: TGTGCCAGCAGCCAGGACAGGGATGGTTGGTCTGGAAACACCATATATTTT. J is TRBJ1-3 and V is TRBV9, with TRBD1 identical over 8 bases. Per germline, CDR1 SGDLS and CDR2 YYNGEE. V gave up 4 bases and J gave up 1 base; unmatched junction bases: 10. This CDR3 has 17 amino acids.

This clone was seen just once. V and J are TRBV30 and TRBJ1-1; TRBD1 matches at 8 bases. The CDR3 extends over 15 amino acids. From germline, CDR1 is GTSNPN and CDR2 SVGIG (reference sequence). V lost 1 base and J lost 7; bases outside the gene matches: 11. The CDR3 here is CAWSGAGGIFFEAFF. The CDR3 DNA is TGTGCCTGGAGTGGAGCAGGGGGCATATTTTTTGAAGCTTTCTTT.

CDR3 bases: TGTGCCAGCAGTGAGTTGGTGACAATTGGCGAGCAGTACTTC. This sequence encodes CASSELVTIGEQYF. The V and J genes are TRBV2 and TRBJ2-7; unclear D gene. Trimming left V 3 bases short and J 6 bases short, with 15 bases between. Germline V CDR1 and CDR2: SNHLY, FYNNEI. CDR3 length: 14 amino acids.

The table lists this clone with a few counts. The V gene is TRBV30, the J gene TRBJ1-1; D remains ambiguous. V gave up 5 bases and J gave up 7 bases, with 11 bases separating them. CDR1 is GTSNPN, CDR2 SVGIG, per germline (reference sequence). The CDR3 is 11 amino acids. The CDR3 sequence is CAWGSSHEAFF. CDR3 sequence (DNA): TGTGCCTGGGGCTCGTCCCATGAAGCTTTCTTT.

The J gene is TRBJ1-1, the V gene TRBV5-1, with unresolved D. Trimming stripped 1 base from V and 3 bases from J, with 10 bases between. In germline, CDR1 is SGHRS, CDR2 YFSETQ. The CDR3 is made up of 14 amino acids. CDR3 residues: CASSLYGRDTEAFF. Here the CDR3 DNA reads TGCGCCAGCAGCTTGTACGGGAGGGACACTGAAGCTTTCTTT.